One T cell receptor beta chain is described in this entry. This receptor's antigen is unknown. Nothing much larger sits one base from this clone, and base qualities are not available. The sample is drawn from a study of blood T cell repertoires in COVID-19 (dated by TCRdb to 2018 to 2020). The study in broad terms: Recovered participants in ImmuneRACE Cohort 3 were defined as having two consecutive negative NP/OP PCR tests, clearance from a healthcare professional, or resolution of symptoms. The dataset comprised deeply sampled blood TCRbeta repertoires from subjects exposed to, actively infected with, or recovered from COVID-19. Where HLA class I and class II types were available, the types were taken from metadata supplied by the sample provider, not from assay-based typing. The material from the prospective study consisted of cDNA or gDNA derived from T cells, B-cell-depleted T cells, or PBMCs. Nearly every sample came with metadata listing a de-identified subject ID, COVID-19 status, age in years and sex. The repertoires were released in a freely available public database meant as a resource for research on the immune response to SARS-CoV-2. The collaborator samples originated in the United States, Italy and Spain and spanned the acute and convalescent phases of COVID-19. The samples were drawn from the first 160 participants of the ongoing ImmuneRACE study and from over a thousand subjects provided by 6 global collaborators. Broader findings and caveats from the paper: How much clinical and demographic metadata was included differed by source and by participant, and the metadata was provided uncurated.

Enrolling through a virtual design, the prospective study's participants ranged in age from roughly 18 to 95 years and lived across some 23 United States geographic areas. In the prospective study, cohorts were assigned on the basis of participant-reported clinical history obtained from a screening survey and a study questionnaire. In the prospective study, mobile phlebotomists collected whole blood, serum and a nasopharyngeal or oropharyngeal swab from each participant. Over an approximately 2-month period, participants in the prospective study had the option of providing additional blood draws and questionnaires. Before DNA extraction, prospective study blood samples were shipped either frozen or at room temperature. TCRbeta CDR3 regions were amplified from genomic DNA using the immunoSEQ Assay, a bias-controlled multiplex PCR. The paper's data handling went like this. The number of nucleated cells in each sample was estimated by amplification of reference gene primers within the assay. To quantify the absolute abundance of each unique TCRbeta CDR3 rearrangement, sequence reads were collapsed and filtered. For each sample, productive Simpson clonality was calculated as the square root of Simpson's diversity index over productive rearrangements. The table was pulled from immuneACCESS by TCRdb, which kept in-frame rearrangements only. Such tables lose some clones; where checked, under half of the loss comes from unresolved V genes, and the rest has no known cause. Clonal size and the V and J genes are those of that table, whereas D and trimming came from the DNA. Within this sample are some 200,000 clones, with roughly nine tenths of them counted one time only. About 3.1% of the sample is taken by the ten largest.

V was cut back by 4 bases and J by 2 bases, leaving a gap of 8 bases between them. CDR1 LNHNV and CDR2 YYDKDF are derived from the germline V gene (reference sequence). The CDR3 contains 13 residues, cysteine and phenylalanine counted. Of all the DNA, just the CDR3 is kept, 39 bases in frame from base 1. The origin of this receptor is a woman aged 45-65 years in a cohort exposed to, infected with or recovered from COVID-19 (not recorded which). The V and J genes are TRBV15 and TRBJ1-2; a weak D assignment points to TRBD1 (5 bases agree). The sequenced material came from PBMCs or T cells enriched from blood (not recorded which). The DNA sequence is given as TGTGCCACCAGCATGGACACCAACTATGGCTACACCTTC. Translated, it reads CATSMDTNYGYTF.